This entry lists 25 T cell receptor beta chains sequenced from one sample in a study of T cell changes during pregnancy in multiple sclerosis. The protocol was immunoSEQ multiplex PCR, while the TCRdb copy is restricted to in-frame clones and leaves out a portion. The profile shows 95,000 to 150,000 clones, 80% to 95% of them singletons. This sample comprised peripheral blood, obtained before pregnancy. These receptors were obtained from a female donor with multiple sclerosis, enrolled in a pregnancy study.

The CDR3 loop reads CASSQDNKRWAYEQYF. CDR3 bases: TGTGCCAGCAGCCAAGACAATAAGCGTTGGGCCTACGAGCAGTACTTC. The chain links TRBV4-2 to TRBJ2-7; D not certain. CDR1 is LGHNA and CDR2 is YNFKEQ in the germline V gene. The CDR3 consists of 16 residues. V was pared by 0 bases and J by 2 bases, with 14 bases between.

The chain couples TRBV6-1 to TRBJ2-5; 7 nucleotides agree with TRBD1. This CDR3 is built from 14 residues. Trimming at V came to 6 bases and at J to 5 bases, leaving 9 bases not matched to a gene. Germline V gene lookup returns CDR1 MNHNS and CDR2 SASEGT. This chain's CDR3 is CASRIRQGQETQYF. The CDR3 DNA is TGTGCCAGCAGGATTAGACAGGGTCAGGAGACCCAGTACTTC.

The J gene is TRBJ2-1, the V gene TRBV19, with 9 bases matching TRBD1. This CDR3 has 15 amino acids. J lost 7 bases, V lost 4 bases, and 8 bases had no gene match. The germline V gene has CDR1 LNHDA and CDR2 SQIVND (reference sequence). The CDR3 loop reads CASSNRGPPGNEQFF. The CDR3 nucleotides are TGTGCCAGTAGTAACAGGGGGCCCCCCGGGAATGAGCAGTTCTTC. Full variable domain (outside the CDR3, taken from reference TRBV19 and TRBJ2-1): DGGITQSPKYLFRKEGQNVTLSCEQNLNHDAMYWYRQDPGQGLRLIYYSQIVNDFQKGDIAEGYSVSREKKESFPLTVTSAQKNPTAFYLCASSNRGPPGNEQFFGPGTRLTVL.

The J gene is TRBJ1-1, the V gene TRBV7-9, with D possibly TRBD1 on 6 matching bases. Per the germline V gene, CDR1 is SEHNR and CDR2 is FQNEAQ (reference sequence). Trimming shortened V by 1 base and J by 4 bases, and 13 bases separated the two germline ends. CDR3 length equals 15 residues. For the CDR3, the DNA is TGTGCCAGCAGCTTAGACGCAGGGGCTAGCACTGAAGCTTTCTTT. It is translated as CASSLDAGASTEAFF.

The chain uses TRBV2 and TRBJ2-3; 9 bases are shared with TRBD2. CDR3 size: 16 residues. Germline V gene data show CDR1 as SNHLY and CDR2 as FYNNEI. Germline trimming cut 3 bases from V and 2 bases from J; bases unmatched to any gene: 6. The CDR3 nucleotides read TGTGCCAGCAGTGAGGTAGCGGGAGTGACCACAGATACGCAGTATTTT. It codes for CASSEVAGVTTDTQYF.

The chain uses TRBV6-5 and TRBJ2-5, with D possibly being TRBD2 (5 bases). The J call is in doubt because the DNA end fits TRBJ2-7 better. CDR3 length: 14 amino acids. Germline CDR1 and CDR2: MNHEY and SVGAGI. CDR3 protein: CASTRTRDSYEQYF. The CDR3, as DNA: TGTGCCAGCACCCGTACGAGGGATTCCTACGAGCAGTACTTC.

CDR3 bases: TGTGCCAGCAGACGATCCGGGACAGCGATTTATGGCTACACCTTC. The encoded protein is CASRRSGTAIYGYTF. The rearrangement uses TRBV28 and TRBJ1-2, with 7 bases aligning to TRBD1. The CDR3 is made up of 15 amino acids. V lost 6 bases to trimming and J lost 5 bases; unmatched junction nucleotides: 12. Per germline, CDR1 MDHEN and CDR2 SYDVKM.

This clone was recorded only once. The chain is built from TRBV7-9 and TRBJ2-1, with 7 bases matching TRBD1. The germline gives CDR1 SEHNR, CDR2 FQNEAQ (reference sequence). The V gene end was trimmed by 3 bases and the J gene end by 5 bases; junction bases not matched to a gene: 10. The CDR3 contains 16 residues. The CDR3 loop is CASSFPSGQINNEQFF. The CDR3 DNA is TGTGCCAGCAGCTTCCCCTCGGGACAGATAAACAATGAGCAGTTCTTC.

The chain uses TRBV6-1 and TRBJ2-1; 9 bases are a match to TRBD2. V lost 8 bases and J lost 8; bases outside the gene matches: 7. Germline CDR1 MNHNS, CDR2 SASEGT. The CDR3 sequence is 13 residues long. CDR3 protein: CASGSGRLDEQFF. Written as DNA, the CDR3 is TGTGCCAGCGGGAGCGGGAGGCTCGATGAGCAGTTCTTC.

This clone has only one observation. The chain employs TRBV5-4 and TRBJ1-1; the D is unclear. Per the germline V gene, CDR1 is SGHNT and CDR2 is YYREEE (reference sequence). The V gene lost 6 bases and the J gene lost 0 bases, with 12 bases spanning the gap. This CDR3 comprises 14 residues. In nucleotides, the CDR3 is TGTGCCAGCACCCTCCCTGGCATGAACACTGAAGCTTTCTTT. As protein: CASTLPGMNTEAFF. The variable domain in full, with the rest retrieved from reference TRBV5-4 and TRBJ1-1, is ETGVTQSPTHLIKTRGQQVTLRCSSQSGHNTVSWYQQALGQGPQFIFQYYREEENGRGNFPPRFSGLQFPNYSSELNVNALELDDSALYLCASTLPGMNTEAFFGQGTRLTVV.

V gene TRBV5-1 combines with J gene TRBJ2-5, with 9 bases aligning to TRBD2. Germline-derived CDR1 and CDR2 are SGHRS and YFSETQ. The CDR3 length is 16 residues. J gave up 1 base and V 1 base, and 5 bases lay outside the gene matches. In nucleotides, the CDR3 is TGCGCCAGCAGCTTGTCGTTAGCGGGGGCCCAAGAGACCCAGTACTTC. Its protein product is CASSLSLAGAQETQYF.

This clone was counted between two and nine times. The rearrangement links TRBV13 to TRBJ1-2; maybe TRBD1 (6 bases). The CDR3 extends over 14 amino acids. Germline V gene lookup returns CDR1 PRHDT and CDR2 FYEKMQ (reference sequence). The germline V and J ends were trimmed by 4 bases and 4 bases, with 13 bases remaining between them. The CDR3 reads CASSSYRVGYGYTF. The CDR3 DNA reads TGTGCCAGCAGCTCCTACAGGGTTGGCTATGGCTACACCTTC.

The CDR3 region is CASSQDLGDVAKNIQYF. The CDR3 coding sequence is TGTGCCAGCAGCCAAGATCTTGGAGACGTAGCCAAAAACATTCAGTACTTC. This chain joins TRBV4-2 and TRBJ2-4; D not certain. V shed 0 bases and J shed 0 bases, with 12 bases lying between them. This CDR3 has 17 residues. Germline assignment: CDR1 LGHNA and CDR2 YNFKEQ.

V and J are TRBV30 and TRBJ1-2; 8 bases map to TRBD1. The CDR3 covers 17 residues. Germline lookup yields CDR1 GTSNPN and CDR2 SVGIG (reference sequence). V shed 0 bases, J shed 0 bases, and the junction held 9 bases outside the gene matches. CDR3 bases: TGTGCCTGGAGTGTAAAAAAGACAGGGGAAGCTAACTATGGCTACACCTTC. This codes for CAWSVKKTGEANYGYTF.

The chain recombines TRBV4-1 with TRBJ1-3; weak D call: TRBD1 (5 bases). This CDR3 is built from 14 residues. Trimming pared 2 bases from V and 4 bases from J, leaving 9 bases between. Germline CDR1 MGHRA, CDR2 YSYEKL. The CDR3 DNA follows: TGCGCCAGCAGCCAAATGACAGCCGGAAACACCATATATTTT. Translation: CASSQMTAGNTIYF.

This clone was observed once. The chain uses TRBV9 and TRBJ2-1; TRBD1 matches at 7 bases. Looked up from germline, CDR1 is SGDLS and CDR2 is YYNGEE. V dropped 0 bases and J dropped 3; count of bases not matched to a gene: 6. CDR3 length: 16 residues. CDR3 DNA sequence: TGTGCCAGCAGCGTAGATCCCGGGACAGACTACAATGAGCAGTTCTTC. Translation: CASSVDPGTDYNEQFF.

The chain combines TRBV5-1 with TRBJ1-4; the D is unclear. Germline lookup yields CDR1 SGHRS and CDR2 YFSETQ. Trimming shortened V by 4 bases and J by 0 bases, and 10 bases separated the two germline ends. This CDR3 region has 15 residues. The CDR3: CASSLRQATNEKLFF. CDR3 coding DNA: TGCGCCAGCAGCCTTCGACAAGCAACTAATGAAAAACTGTTTTTT.

The chain recombines TRBV5-1 with TRBJ1-1, with 8 nucleotides matching TRBD1. The CDR3 has 16 residues. Germline V gene data show CDR1 as SGHRS and CDR2 as YFSETQ. V lost 4 bases and J lost 4; bases outside the gene matches: 12. CDR3: CASSLHPRTGFTEAFF. For the CDR3, the DNA is TGCGCCAGCAGCCTCCATCCCCGGACAGGGTTCACTGAAGCTTTCTTT.

The chain carries TRBV5-1 and TRBJ1-1, with D possibly being TRBD1 (6 bases). CDR3 length: 15 residues. Trimming removed 1 base at V and 2 bases at J, with 12 bases between. CDR1 is SGHRS and CDR2 is YFSETQ in the germline V gene. CDR3 sequence reads: CASSLTGKVNTEAFF. As DNA, the CDR3 is TGCGCCAGCAGCTTGACAGGGAAAGTCAACACTGAAGCTTTCTTT.

This chain joins TRBV20-1 and TRBJ2-3; perhaps TRBD2 as D (6 bases). V lost 6 bases and J 8 bases, leaving 9 bases between the germline ends. This CDR3 contains 10 residues. The V gene's germline CDR1 is DFQATT and CDR2 SNEGSKA (reference sequence). The CDR3 DNA is TGCAGTGCGGTGGGAGGTACGCAGTATTTT. It encodes CSAVGGTQYF.

The genes are TRBV6-6 and TRBJ2-7; D remains unclear. There are 13 residues in the CDR3. Germline V gene lookup returns CDR1 MNHNY and CDR2 SVGAGI (reference sequence). V was clipped by 6 bases and J by 6 bases, with 15 bases between them. The CDR3 is CASRAGSQFEQYF. As DNA, the CDR3 is TGTGCCAGCAGGGCCGGGTCTCAGTTCGAGCAGTACTTC.

This chain joins TRBV5-6 and TRBJ2-1; possible D gene TRBD2, 5 bases. The CDR3 extends over 15 amino acids. Trimming removed 0 bases at V and 5 bases at J, with 12 bases between. Germline V lookup: CDR1 SGHDT, CDR2 YYEEEE. CDR3 sequence: CASSLARTLNNEQFF. The CDR3, as DNA: TGTGCCAGCAGCTTGGCGCGGACTCTAAACAATGAGCAGTTCTTC.

The chain is built from TRBV18 and TRBJ1-5, with D tentatively TRBD1 (5 bases). V was cut by 2 bases and J by 6 bases, with 14 bases left in between. The CDR3 consists of 15 residues. From germline, CDR1 is KGHSH and CDR2 LQKENI. The CDR3 protein is CASSPGGGGSQPQHF. CDR3 in DNA: TGTGCCAGCTCACCAGGGGGGGGAGGCAGTCAGCCCCAGCATTTT.

V is TRBV7-2 and J is TRBJ1-2; D not certain. CDR3 length: 14 residues. V was cut by 1 base and J by 8 bases, with 14 bases left in between. Germline values: CDR1 SGHTA, CDR2 FQGNSA. CDR3 protein: CASSLESRAGGYTF. Here the CDR3 DNA reads TGTGCCAGCAGCTTAGAGAGTCGCGCGGGGGGCTACACCTTC. Variable domain in full (rest from reference TRBV7-2 and TRBJ1-2): GAGVSQSPSNKVTEKGKDVELRCDPISGHTALYWYRQSLGQGLEFLIYFQGNSAPDKSGLPSDRFSAERTGGSVSTLTIQRTQQEDSAVYLCASSLESRAGGYTFGSGTRLTVV.

This chain uses TRBV5-1 with TRBJ1-5, with 10 bases fitting TRBD1. This CDR3 is built from 15 residues. The J segment lost 6 bases and the V segment lost 6 bases, leaving 9 bases of the junction unmatched. The germline V gene encodes CDR1 SGHRS and CDR2 YFSETQ. The CDR3: CASTPTGGDGQPQHF. CDR3 coding DNA: TGCGCCAGCACCCCGACAGGGGGCGATGGTCAGCCCCAGCATTTT.